The next 21 T cell receptor beta chains were all read from a single sample in a study of Tregs in tolerant kidney transplant recipients (dated by TCRdb to 2018 to 2020). The protocol used for the library was the immunoSEQ multiplex PCR assay. TCRdb took this table from immuneACCESS and kept in-frame rearrangements with V and J called. Such tables lack part of the clones; where checked against another copy, unresolved V genes explain under half of the gap, and the rest is unexplained. This sample comprises roughly 66,000 clones, roughly 92% of them detected only once. Of the sample, approximately 9.9% falls within the top ten clones. The time point label, read with the paper, signifies: blood sample drawn before combined kidney and bone marrow transplant. The starting material was CD8+ T cells from blood, obtained before the transplant. These receptors came from a human donor who received a combined kidney and bone marrow transplant.

This clone was detected only once. This chain joins TRBV4-3 and TRBJ2-1; TRBD1 agrees at 8 bases. The CDR3 is 16 residues long. The germline gives CDR1 LGHNA, CDR2 YSLEER. V trimming: 1 base; J trimming: 8 bases; junction bases outside the gene matches: 10. The CDR3 nucleotides read TGCGCCAGCAGCCAAGCCTGGACAGGGCTAGTGGATGAGCAGTTCTTC. It codes for CASSQAWTGLVDEQFF.

The chain links TRBV19 to TRBJ2-7; 10 nucleotides line up with TRBD1. V gave up 5 bases and J gave up 3 bases; unmatched junction bases: 4. The CDR3 has 14 amino acids. CDR1 is LNHDA, CDR2 SQIVND, per germline (reference sequence). CDR3 coding DNA: TGTGCCAGTAGTTTCGGGACAGGGGTCTACGAGCAGTACTTC. It encodes CASSFGTGVYEQYF.

This chain uses TRBV9 with TRBJ1-4; 8 nucleotides agree with TRBD1. Germline-derived CDR1 and CDR2 are SGDLS and YYNGEE. The CDR3 spans 15 residues. J was trimmed by 8 bases and V by 4 bases; bases with no gene match: 10. In nucleotides, the CDR3 is TGTGCCAGCAGCCCCCAGGACAGGGTAGGCGAAAAACTGTTTTTT. Translating it yields CASSPQDRVGEKLFF.

The V call is TRBV4-2, the J call TRBJ1-5; TRBD1 might be the D (5 bases). V dropped 1 base and J dropped 0 bases, with 13 bases sitting between them. CDR3 length: 17 amino acids. Germline V lookup: CDR1 LGHNA, CDR2 YNFKEQ. The CDR3 DNA reads TGTGCCAGCAGCCAAGCATTTCTCAGGGCTAGCAATCAGCCCCAGCATTTT. Its protein is CASSQAFLRASNQPQHF.

The gene calls are TRBV4-1 and TRBJ1-5, with 8 bases that match TRBD1. CDR1 and CDR2 from the germline V gene are MGHRA and YSYEKL. CDR3 length: 16 amino acids. Trimming at V came to 0 bases and at J to 7 bases, leaving 8 bases not matched to a gene. CDR3 protein: CASSQESTGGGQPQHF. The CDR3, as DNA: TGCGCCAGCAGCCAAGAGTCAACAGGGGGTGGGCAGCCCCAGCATTTT.

In the case of this clone: Other nucleotide sequences from this sample produce the same CDR3. The chain links TRBV9 to TRBJ2-5, with D perhaps matching TRBD2 (6 bases). From germline, CDR1 is SGDLS and CDR2 YYNGEE. The CDR3 length is 15 residues. V was cut by 0 bases and J by 2 bases, with 11 bases left in between. CDR3 region: CASSVAPEGQETQYF. For the CDR3, the DNA is TGTGCCAGCAGCGTAGCCCCGGAGGGACAAGAGACCCAGTACTTC.

V gene TRBV6-1 combines with J gene TRBJ2-5; 7 nucleotides agree with TRBD1. This CDR3 has 16 amino acids. The germline CDR1 and CDR2 sequences are MNHNS and SASEGT. After removal of 2 bases from V and 9 bases from J, the junction contained 15 bases not matched to a gene. The CDR3 bases are TGTGCCAGCAGTGAAACCCCTTGGGACAGAACTGAGGCCCAGTACTTC. It yields the protein CASSETPWDRTEAQYF.

This clone was seen a single time. The chain links TRBV4-3 to TRBJ2-3; 9 bases map to TRBD2. Trimming cost V 0 bases and J 6 bases; bases outside gene matches: 7. The CDR3 sequence is 16 residues long. The germline V gene encodes CDR1 LGHNA and CDR2 YSLEER. This chain's CDR3 is CASSQDRLAGPDTQYF. The DNA of the CDR3 is TGCGCCAGCAGCCAAGATCGCCTAGCGGGGCCGGATACGCAGTATTTT.

The V call is TRBV7-2, the J call TRBJ2-3, with no clear D. The CDR3 length is 11 residues. V lost 5 bases to trimming and J lost 7 bases, with 7 bases between them. Germline CDR1 and CDR2: SGHTA and FQGNSA. The CDR3 nucleotides are TGTGCCAGCAGCCCAGGAAATACGCAGTATTTT. This codes for CASSPGNTQYF.

The sample holds one count of this clone. The rearrangement uses TRBV7-2 and TRBJ1-1, with TRBD1 as a possible D gene (5 bases). CDR3 size: 15 residues. Germline V gives CDR1 SGHTA, CDR2 FQGNSA. The V and J ends lost 5 bases and 4 bases respectively, with 17 bases between them. CDR3 loop: CASSPQKGLSTEAFF. In DNA form, the CDR3 reads TGTGCCAGCAGCCCTCAAAAGGGGTTGAGCACTGAAGCTTTCTTT.

This sequence joins TRBV30 and TRBJ2-7, with TRBD1 matching 8 bases. V was clipped by 8 bases and J by 3 bases; unmatched bases: 12. The CDR3 contains 14 residues. Germline V gene sequence: CDR1 GTSNPN, CDR2 SVGIG (reference sequence). The chain's CDR3 is CAGDSGTGYYEQYF. In nucleotides, the CDR3 is TGTGCCGGGGATTCCGGGACAGGCTACTACGAGCAGTACTTC.

The chain uses TRBV13 and TRBJ2-7; tentative D call: TRBD2 (7 bases). CDR1 is PRHDT, CDR2 FYEKMQ, per germline (reference sequence). V dropped 6 bases and J dropped 6 bases, with 18 bases sitting between them. This CDR3 spans 14 amino acids. The CDR3: CASSKKGGGSEQYF. The CDR3 coding sequence is TGTGCCAGCAGTAAGAAGGGAGGGGGTAGCGAGCAGTACTTC.

The chain carries TRBV7-2 and TRBJ2-5; 7 nucleotides align to TRBD2. The CDR3 length is 14 residues. Per the germline V gene, CDR1 is SGHTA and CDR2 is FQGNSA. J lost 3 bases, V lost 1 base, and 2 bases had no gene match. The CDR3, as DNA: TGTGCCAGCAGCTTAGTGGGGGGGAAAGAGACCCAGTACTTC. Its translation is CASSLVGGKETQYF. The whole variable domain, remainder taken from reference TRBV7-2 and TRBJ2-5, is GAGVSQSPSNKVTEKGKDVELRCDPISGHTALYWYRQSLGQGLEFLIYFQGNSAPDKSGLPSDRFSAERTGGSVSTLTIQRTQQEDSAVYLCASSLVGGKETQYFGPGTRLLVL.

This clone was observed a handful of times. The V gene is TRBV7-9, the J gene TRBJ1-1, with 8 positions matching TRBD1. The V gene's germline CDR1 is SEHNR and CDR2 FQNEAQ (reference sequence). CDR3 length: 17 amino acids. Germline trimming cut 2 bases from V and 5 bases from J; bases unmatched to any gene: 13. CDR3 loop: CASSLPRQGPIETEAFF. The CDR3 bases are TGTGCCAGCAGCTTACCCAGACAGGGGCCCATTGAGACTGAAGCTTTCTTT. The full variable domain, completed using reference TRBV7-9 and TRBJ1-1, is DTGVSQNPRHKITKRGQNVTFRCDPISEHNRLYWYRQTLGQGPEFLTYFQNEAQLEKSRLLSDRFSAERPKGSFSTLEIQRTEQGDSAMYLCASSLPRQGPIETEAFFGQGTRLTVV.

The chain is built from TRBV27 and TRBJ2-5, with 7 bases lining up with TRBD1. The DNA end lines up better with TRBJ2-7; the J call may be wrong. CDR3 length: 13 residues. From germline, CDR1 is MNHEY and CDR2 SMNVEV (reference sequence). DNA for the CDR3: TGTGCCAGCAGTTGGCAGGGGGCCTACGAGCAGTACTTC. This sequence encodes CASSWQGAYEQYF.

This chain links TRBV30 with TRBJ2-7, with D perhaps matching TRBD1 (6 bases). V lost 2 bases and J 5 bases, leaving 16 bases between the germline ends. The CDR3 consists of 14 residues. The germline gives CDR1 GTSNPN, CDR2 SVGIG (reference sequence). The CDR3 sequence: CAWSPLRGTDEQYF. The CDR3 nucleotides read TGTGCCTGGAGTCCTCTTAGGGGGACCGACGAGCAGTACTTC.

V and J are TRBV4-2 and TRBJ1-2, with TRBD1 as a possible D gene (6 bases). V lost 0 bases and J lost 1, with 9 bases in between. The V gene's germline CDR1 is LGHNA and CDR2 YNFKEQ. The CDR3 is 15 amino acids. CDR3 bases: TGTGCCAGCAGCCAAGAGGACAGTATTAACTATGGCTACACCTTC. Its protein is CASSQEDSINYGYTF.

This clone was recorded a few times. The CDR3 loop reads CASSDRGLGSGELFF. CDR3 coding DNA: TGTGCCAGCAGTGACCGGGGACTAGGATCCGGGGAGCTGTTTTTT. J is TRBJ2-2 and V is TRBV2; 8 bases line up with TRBD2. V gave up 3 bases and J gave up 6 bases; unmatched junction bases: 6. The CDR3 extends over 15 amino acids. Per the germline V gene, CDR1 is SNHLY and CDR2 is FYNNEI.

This chain connects TRBV4-1 to TRBJ2-1; D remains ambiguous. The V gene lost 0 bases and the J gene lost 2 bases, with 20 bases spanning the gap. The CDR3 consists of 19 residues. Germline V gene sequence: CDR1 MGHRA, CDR2 YSYEKL. CDR3: CASSQDRVRPSVPYNEQFF. The CDR3 DNA follows: TGCGCCAGCAGCCAAGATCGGGTGAGACCATCGGTCCCCTACAATGAGCAGTTCTTC.

V usage is TRBV29-1 and J usage is TRBJ2-7; the match to TRBD2 covers 8 bases. Germline V gene lookup returns CDR1 SQVTM and CDR2 ANQGSEA. CDR3 length: 14 amino acids. V dropped 3 bases and J dropped 1; count of bases not matched to a gene: 5. The CDR3 DNA sequence: TGCAGCGTTGAGGAGCGGGAGCGGTCCTACGAGCAGTACTTC. It codes for CSVEERERSYEQYF.

This chain connects TRBV13 to TRBJ2-7, with a possible D match to TRBD1 (6 bases). Germline CDR1 reads PRHDT; CDR2 reads FYEKMQ (reference sequence). The CDR3 is 14 amino acids. With 2 bases removed from V and 5 bases from J, the gap between germline ends came to 13 bases. CDR3 bases: TGTGCCAGCAGCTTAACGTCCTACAGGGACGAGCAGTACTTC. Translation gives CASSLTSYRDEQYF.